This section outlines one T cell receptor (beta chain) sequence together with its context. Antigen: not known. This entry is derived from a study of T cell repertoires in cytomegalovirus infection. Across the study: Public TCR beta signatures provided an indication of both CMV infection and a matching HLA type. Study-wide points: Of the TCR beta families, the public ones yielded a cumulative frequency that identified carriers of CMV plus the relevant HLA. HLA-C-restricted TCR beta clonotypes specific for CMV led the ex vivo response.

The CDR3 totals 13 residues. V was clipped by 6 bases and J by 0 bases, with 8 bases between them. The germline gives CDR1 ENHRY, CDR2 SYGVKD. One entry per CDR3 protein, called by TCRdb with MiXCR from the reads. The sample yields about 180,000 distinct CDR3 sequences, about a sixth seen once. The sample consisted of CD8+ T cells from PBMCs. V gene TRBV10-3 combines with J gene TRBJ1-1; a weak D match, TRBD1 (6 bases). The sequence derives from a human donor in good health (CMV status not recorded). Some clones in this sample may be carry-over from other donors' samples. CDR3 in amino acids: CAIRGGMNTEAFF. The CDR3 DNA reads as TGTGCCATCAGAGGGGGTATGAACACTGAAGCTTTCTTT.